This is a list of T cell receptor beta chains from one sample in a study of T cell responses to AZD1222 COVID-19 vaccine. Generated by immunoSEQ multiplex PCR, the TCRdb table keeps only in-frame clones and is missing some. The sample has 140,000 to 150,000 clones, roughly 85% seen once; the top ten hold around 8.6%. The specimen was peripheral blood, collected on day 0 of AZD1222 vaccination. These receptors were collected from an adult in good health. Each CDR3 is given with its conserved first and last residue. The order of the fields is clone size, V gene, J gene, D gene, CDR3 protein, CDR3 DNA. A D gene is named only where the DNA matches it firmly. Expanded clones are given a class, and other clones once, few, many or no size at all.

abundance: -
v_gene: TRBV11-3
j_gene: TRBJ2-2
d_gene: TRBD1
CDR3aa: CASSPDRGGTGELFF
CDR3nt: TGTGCCAGCAGCCCGGACAGGGGCGGCACCGGGGAGCTGTTTTTT

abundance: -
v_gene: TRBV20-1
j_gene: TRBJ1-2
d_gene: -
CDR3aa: CSASPPETYGYTF
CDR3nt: TGCAGTGCTAGTCCCCCTGAGACCTATGGCTACACCTTC

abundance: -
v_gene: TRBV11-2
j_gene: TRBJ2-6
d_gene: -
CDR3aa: CASSFSYSGANVLTF
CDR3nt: TGTGCCAGCAGCTTTTCTTACTCTGGGGCCAACGTCCTGACTTTC

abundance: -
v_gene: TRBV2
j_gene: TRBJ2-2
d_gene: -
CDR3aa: CASSNTGELFF
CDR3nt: TGTGCCAGCAGCAACACCGGGGAGCTGTTTTTT

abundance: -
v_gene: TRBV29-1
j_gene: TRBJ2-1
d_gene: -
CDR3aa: CSAKTNNEQFF
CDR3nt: TGCAGCGCCAAAACGAACAATGAGCAGTTCTTC

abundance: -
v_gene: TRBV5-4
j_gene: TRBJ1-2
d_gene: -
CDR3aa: CASSPRQLHGYTF
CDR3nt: TGTGCCAGCAGCCCTCGACAGTTACATGGCTACACCTTC

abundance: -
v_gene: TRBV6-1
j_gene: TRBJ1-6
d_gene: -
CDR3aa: CASSVWQDLSYNSPLHF
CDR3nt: TGTGCCAGCAGTGTATGGCAGGACCTCTCCTATAATTCACCCCTCCACTTT

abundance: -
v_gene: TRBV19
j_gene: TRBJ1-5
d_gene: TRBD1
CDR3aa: CASRDRAPQPQHF
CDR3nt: TGTGCCAGTCGGGACAGGGCCCCCCAGCCCCAGCATTTT

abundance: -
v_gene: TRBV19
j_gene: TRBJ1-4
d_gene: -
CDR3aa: CASSQGTNEKLFF
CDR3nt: TGTGCCAGTTCCCAGGGAACTAATGAAAAACTGTTTTTT

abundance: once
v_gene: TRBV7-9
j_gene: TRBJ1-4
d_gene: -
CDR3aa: CASSAPQGFSEELFF
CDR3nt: TGTGCCAGCAGCGCCCCCCAGGGGTTCAGCGAAGAACTGTTTTTT

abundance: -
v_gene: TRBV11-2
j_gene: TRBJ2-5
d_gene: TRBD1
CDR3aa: CASTQDRGYGETQYF
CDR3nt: TGTGCCAGCACACAGGACAGGGGTTATGGGGAGACCCAGTACTTC

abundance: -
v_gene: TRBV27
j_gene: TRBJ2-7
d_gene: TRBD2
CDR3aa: CASSSTHRRLAGRGEQYF
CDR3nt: TGTGCCAGCAGTTCTACCCACCGAAGACTAGCGGGAAGAGGCGAGCAGTACTTC

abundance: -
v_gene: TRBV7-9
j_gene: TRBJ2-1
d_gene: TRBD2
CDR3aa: CASSLPPRLAGIGDEQFF
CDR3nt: TGTGCCAGCAGCTTACCCCCTAGACTAGCGGGCATCGGCGATGAGCAGTTCTTC

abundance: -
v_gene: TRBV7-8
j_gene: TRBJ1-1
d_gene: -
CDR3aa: CASSLDRRNTEAFF
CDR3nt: TGTGCCAGCAGCTTAGACAGGAGGAACACTGAAGCTTTCTTT

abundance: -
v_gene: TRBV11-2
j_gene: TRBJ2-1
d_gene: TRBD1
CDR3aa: CASSSRTGYNEQFF
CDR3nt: TGTGCCAGCAGCTCACGGACAGGGTACAATGAGCAGTTCTTC

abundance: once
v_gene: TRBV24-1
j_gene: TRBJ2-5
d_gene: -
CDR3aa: CATSDLHTAGGETQYF
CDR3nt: TGTGCCACCAGTGATTTGCATACAGCAGGAGGGGAGACCCAGTACTTC

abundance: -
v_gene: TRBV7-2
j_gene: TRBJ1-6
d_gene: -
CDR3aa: CASSLGIPYNSPLHF
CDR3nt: TGTGCCAGCAGCTTGGGGATACCCTATAATTCACCCCTCCACTTT

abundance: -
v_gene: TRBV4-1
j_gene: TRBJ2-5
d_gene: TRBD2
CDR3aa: CASSQGLAGSETQYF
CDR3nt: TGCGCCAGCAGCCAAGGGCTAGCGGGGTCAGAGACCCAGTACTTC

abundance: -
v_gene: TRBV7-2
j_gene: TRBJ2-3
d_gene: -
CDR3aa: CAVTDTQYF
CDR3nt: TGTGCCGTAACAGATACGCAGTATTTT

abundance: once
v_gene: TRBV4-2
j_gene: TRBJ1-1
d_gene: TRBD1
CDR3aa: CASTPDRGFTEAFF
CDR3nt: TGTGCCAGCACCCCCGACAGGGGCTTTACTGAAGCTTTCTTT

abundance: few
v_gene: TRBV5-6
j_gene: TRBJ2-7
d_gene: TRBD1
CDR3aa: CASSTTGVVTYEQYF
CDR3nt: TGTGCCAGCAGCACGACAGGGGTCGTGACCTACGAGCAGTACTTC

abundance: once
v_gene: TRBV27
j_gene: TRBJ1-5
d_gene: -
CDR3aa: CASSSQGHQPQHF
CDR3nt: TGTGCCAGCAGTTCGCAGGGGCATCAGCCCCAGCATTTT

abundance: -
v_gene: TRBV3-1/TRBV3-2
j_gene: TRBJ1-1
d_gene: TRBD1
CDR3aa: CASSRQGSGEAFF
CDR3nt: TGTGCCAGCAGCCGACAGGGGTCGGGTGAAGCTTTCTTT

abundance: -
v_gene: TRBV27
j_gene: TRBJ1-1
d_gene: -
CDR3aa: CASSTAGEVTEAFF
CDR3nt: TGTGCCAGCAGTACAGCAGGGGAGGTTACTGAAGCTTTCTTT

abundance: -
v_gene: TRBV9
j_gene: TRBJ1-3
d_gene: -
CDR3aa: CASSFGTATFSGNTIYF
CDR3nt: TGTGCCAGCAGTTTCGGGACCGCCACTTTCTCTGGAAACACCATATATTTT

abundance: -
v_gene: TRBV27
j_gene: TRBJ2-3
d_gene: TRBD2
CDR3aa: CASSPPLAGVDTDTQYF
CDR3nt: TGTGCCAGCAGTCCGCCCTTAGCGGGGGTGGACACAGATACGCAGTATTTT

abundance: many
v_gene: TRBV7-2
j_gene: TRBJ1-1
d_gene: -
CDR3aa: CASSLGAYTEAFF
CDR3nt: TGTGCCAGCAGCTTAGGGGCTTACACTGAAGCTTTCTTT

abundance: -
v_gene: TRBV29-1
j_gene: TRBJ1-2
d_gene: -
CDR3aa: CSVVQGTNYGYTF
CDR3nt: TGCAGCGTTGTTCAGGGAACTAACTATGGCTACACCTTC

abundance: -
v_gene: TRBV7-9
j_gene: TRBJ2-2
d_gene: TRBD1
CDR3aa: CASSYRDRETGELFF
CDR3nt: TGTGCCAGCAGCTACCGGGACAGGGAAACCGGGGAGCTGTTTTTT

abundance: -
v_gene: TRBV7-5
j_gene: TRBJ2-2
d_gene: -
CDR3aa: CARSLGRGTVNTGELFF
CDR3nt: TGTGCCAGAAGCTTAGGGAGAGGGACGGTGAACACCGGGGAGCTGTTTTTT